The next 7 T cell receptor beta chains were all read from a single sample in a study of HIV-infected patients and healthy controls. Using its own MiXCR run on the 5' RACE reads, TCRdb lists one record per CDR3 protein. The table shows around 64,000 distinct CDR3 sequences, with 15% to 20% occurring only once. Sequencing input: CD4+ T cells from blood. All receptors derive from a human donor in good health.

The sample holds a few counts of this clonotype. The chain links TRBV30 to TRBJ2-5; tentatively, D is TRBD1 (5 bases). V was cut by 0 bases and J by 5 bases, with 19 bases left in between. The CDR3 contains 16 residues. Germline V gene sequence: CDR1 GTSNPN, CDR2 SVGIG (reference sequence). CDR3 bases: TGTGCCTGGAGTGTACGCGGTTTTGGGGCCTACGAGACCCAGTACTTC. Protein sequence: CAWSVRGFGAYETQYF.

This chain connects TRBV7-2 to TRBJ2-3; 7 positions agree with TRBD2. Germline lookup yields CDR1 SGHTA and CDR2 FQGNSA. The CDR3 is 14 residues long. Germline trimming cut 5 bases from V and 5 bases from J; bases unmatched to any gene: 7. The CDR3 reads CASSQRDYIDTQYF. CDR3 sequence (DNA): TGTGCCAGCAGCCAACGGGACTATATAGATACGCAGTATTTT.

This clonotype was recorded at least ten times. This rearrangement joins TRBV3-1 to TRBJ2-5, with D uncertain. This CDR3 comprises 15 residues. In germline, CDR1 is LGHDT, CDR2 YNNKEL (reference sequence). Trimming took 4 bases from V and 3 from J, leaving 15 bases between them. DNA for the CDR3: TGTGCCAGCAGCCGATTACCCGGACGAGAAGAGACCCAGTACTTC. Protein: CASSRLPGREETQYF.

The rearrangement uses TRBV29-1 and TRBJ2-3; maybe TRBD1 (5 bases). With 3 bases removed from V and 6 bases from J, the gap between germline ends came to 22 bases. Germline CDR1 and CDR2: SQVTM and ANQGSEA. The CDR3 covers 16 residues. Here the CDR3 DNA reads TGCAGCGTTGAGACAGTCTCCCGGAAGGGCTCCGATACGCAGTATTTT. This sequence encodes CSVETVSRKGSDTQYF.

In its sample, this clonotype was seen many times. The chain links TRBV27 to TRBJ2-3; 8 positions match TRBD2. The germline V gene has CDR1 MNHEY and CDR2 SMNVEV (reference sequence). V shed 3 bases and J 1 base; nucleotides not matched to a gene: 6. There are 16 residues in the CDR3. The CDR3 DNA reads as TGTGCCAGCAGTTTCCTGAGCGGGGGACGCACAGATACGCAGTATTTT. Protein: CASSFLSGGRTDTQYF.

This chain joins TRBV4-3 and TRBJ2-1; 9 nucleotides agree with TRBD2. Germline CDR1 reads LGHNA; CDR2 reads YSLEER. V lost 0 bases, J lost 4 bases, and 13 bases stayed unmatched. The CDR3 loop spans 19 amino acids. As DNA, the CDR3 is TGCGCCAGCAGCCAAGAGTATGGGTTAGCGGGAGTTTTTTACAATGAGCAGTTCTTC. Its translation: CASSQEYGLAGVFYNEQFF.

This sequence joins TRBV18 and TRBJ1-2; possibly TRBD1 for D (5 bases). V lost 3 bases, J lost 11 bases, and 19 bases lay in between. This CDR3 is 14 amino acids long. The germline gives CDR1 KGHSH, CDR2 LQKENI. The CDR3 protein is CASSPPGLSPLYTF. The CDR3 region has the DNA TGTGCCAGCTCACCCCCGGGACTTTCTCCCCTTTACACCTTC. Together with reference TRBV18 and TRBJ1-2, the CDR3 gives the full variable domain: NAGVMQNPRHLVRRRGQEARLRCSPMKGHSHVYWYRQLPEEGLKFMVYLQKENIIDESGMPKERFSAEFPKEGPSILRIQQVVRGDSAAYFCASSPPGLSPLYTFGSGTRLTVV.